This TCR beta chain was identified during a study of shared clonotypes between healthy human individuals. TCRdb's copy holds only in-frame clones and misses some; the assay was immunoSEQ multiplex PCR. The table records nearly 600,000 clones, around 95% of them present only once. Positively selected for CCR7, the CD45RO-negative cells used as naive CD8 cells excluded terminally differentiated effector memory CD45RA+ cells. Only Caucasian adults living in Nashville, Tennessee made up the donor group. CDR3 length: 12 amino acids. Germline V gives CDR1 SEHNR, CDR2 FQNEAQ (reference sequence). Deletions cut 1 base from V and 10 bases from J, with 8 bases between.

The TCR originated in a woman in her thirties in good health. V is TRBV7-9 and J is TRBJ2-1, with no clear D. What was sequenced was naive CD8+ T cells sorted from blood. The CDR3 loop is CASSLGYEEQFF. The CDR3, as DNA: TGTGCCAGCAGCTTAGGCTATGAAGAGCAGTTCTTC. The full variable domain, in which reference TRBV7-9 and TRBJ2-1 provide the parts outside the CDR3, is DTGVSQNPRHKITKRGQNVTFRCDPISEHNRLYWYRQTLGQGPEFLTYFQNEAQLEKSRLLSDRFSAERPKGSFSTLEIQRTEQGDSAMYLCASSLGYEEQFFGPGTRLTVL.